This T cell receptor beta chain emerged from a study of T cell responses to AZD1222 COVID-19 vaccine. Study-level information: Analysis merged second doses at about 4 or about 12 weeks.

Data came from immunoSEQ multiplex PCR; TCRdb stores just in-frame clones and leaves some out. The profile shows around 140,000 clones, around 90% of them singletons. Per germline, CDR1 SGHNT and CDR2 YENEEA. This CDR3 region has 12 residues. V was clipped by 5 bases and J by 7 bases, with 10 bases between them. The study's findings and limits: Just 6 or 7 people given AZD1222 tested seropositive at baseline. The donor group comprised mostly white British people and more females; the analysis possibly underestimated clonal diversity. Distributed over spike, vaccine-associated CD4 TCRs predominated at 160-218 and 743-854.

Points on this clone: Its antigen is unknown.

The material was peripheral blood, obtained on day 0 of AZD1222 vaccination. This receptor was identified in an adult in good health. The chain is built from TRBV11-3 and TRBJ2-3; D possibly corresponds to TRBD2 (5 bases). This CDR3 reads CASSTLGNTQYF. CDR3 nucleotide sequence: TGTGCCAGCAGCACACTAGGGAATACGCAGTATTTT.